The T cell receptor (beta chain) described here comes from a study of identical twins. This CDR3 region has 14 residues. CDR1 and CDR2 (germline): MDHEN, SYDVKM. Trimming left V 2 bases short and J 6 bases short, with 10 bases between. TCRdb reprocessed the 5' RACE reads via MiXCR and lists one record per CDR3 protein. Of fewer than 250,000 distinct CDR3 sequences detected, approximately 6.8% appear once; the ten largest clones hold roughly 5%. These data were also reused for a study on yellow fever vaccine responses in identical twins.

The rearrangement joins TRBV28 to TRBJ2-2; the D is unclear. Sequenced input: CD8+ T cells sorted from blood. This sequence was found in a woman under 30 in good health. CDR3 in amino acids: CASSLISPSGELFF. CDR3 in DNA: TGTGCCAGCAGTTTAATCAGCCCCTCCGGGGAGCTGTTTTTT.